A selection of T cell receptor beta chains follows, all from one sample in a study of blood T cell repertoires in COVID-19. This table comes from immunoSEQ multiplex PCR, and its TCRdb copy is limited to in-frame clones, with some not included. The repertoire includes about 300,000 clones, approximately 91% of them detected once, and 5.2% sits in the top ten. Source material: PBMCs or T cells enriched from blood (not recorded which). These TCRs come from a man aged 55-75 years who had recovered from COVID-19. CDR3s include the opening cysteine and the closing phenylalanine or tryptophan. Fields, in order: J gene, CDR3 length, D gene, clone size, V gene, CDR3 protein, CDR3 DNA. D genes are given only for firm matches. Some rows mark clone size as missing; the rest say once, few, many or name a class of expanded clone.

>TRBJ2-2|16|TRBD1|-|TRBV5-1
CASSLAPQGAPGELFF
TGCGCCAGCAGCTTGGCCCCCCAGGGGGCCCCCGGGGAGCTGTTTTTT
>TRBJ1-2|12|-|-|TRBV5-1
CASSSGNYGYTF
TGCGCCAGCAGCTCAGGGAACTATGGCTACACCTTC
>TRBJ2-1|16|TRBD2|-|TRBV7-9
CASSLLKSDGRDEQFF
TGTGCCAGCAGCTTACTGAAATCGGACGGGAGGGATGAGCAGTTCTTC
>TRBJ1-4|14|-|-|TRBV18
CASSPLRSGEKLFF
TGTGCCAGCTCACCACTTAGGTCGGGAGAAAAACTGTTTTTT
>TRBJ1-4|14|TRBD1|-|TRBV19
CASRTGFSDEKLFF
TGTGCCAGTAGGACAGGGTTTTCGGACGAAAAACTGTTTTTT
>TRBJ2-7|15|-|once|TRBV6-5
CASSLSRLPSYEQYF
TGTGCCAGCAGTCTATCCCGACTACCGTCCTACGAGCAGTACTTC
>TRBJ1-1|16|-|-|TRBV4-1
CASSSHLRVANTEAFF
TGCGCCAGCAGCTCGCACCTCAGGGTGGCGAACACTGAAGCTTTCTTT
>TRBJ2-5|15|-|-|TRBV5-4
CASSLGRAGFETQYF
TGTGCCAGCAGCTTGGGGAGGGCCGGGTTTGAGACCCAGTACTTC
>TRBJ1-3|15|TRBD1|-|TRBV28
CASSLPGTGRNTIYF
TGTGCCAGCAGTTTGCCCGGGACAGGAAGAAACACCATATATTTT
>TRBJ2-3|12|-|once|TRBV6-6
CASSWQGDTQYF
TGTGCCAGCAGTTGGCAGGGGGATACGCAGTATTTT
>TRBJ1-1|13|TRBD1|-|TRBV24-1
CATGGTGGTEAFF
TGTGCCACCGGAGGGACAGGGGGCACTGAAGCTTTCTTT
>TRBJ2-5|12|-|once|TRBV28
CASLTTGETQYF
TGTGCCAGCCTAACGACGGGAGAGACCCAGTACTTC
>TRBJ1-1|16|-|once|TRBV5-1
CASSLSGSSMNTEAFF
TGCGCCAGCAGCTTGAGCGGCAGCAGCATGAACACTGAAGCTTTCTTT
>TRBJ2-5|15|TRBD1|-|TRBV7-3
CASSPTGQNQETQYF
TGTGCCAGCAGCCCCACGGGACAGAACCAAGAGACCCAGTACTTC
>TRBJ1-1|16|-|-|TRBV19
CASREISGIGTTEAFF
TGTGCCAGTAGGGAAATATCGGGGATTGGCACCACTGAAGCTTTCTTT
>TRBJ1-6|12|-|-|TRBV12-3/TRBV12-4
CASSFPFSPLHF
TGTGCCAGCAGTTTTCCGTTCTCACCCCTCCACTTT
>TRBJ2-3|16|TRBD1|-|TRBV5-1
CASSPRGTGGTDTQYF
TGCGCCAGCAGCCCGAGAGGGACAGGGGGCACAGATACGCAGTATTTT
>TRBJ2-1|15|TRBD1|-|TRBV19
CASSGRQGGHNEQFF
TGTGCCAGTAGTGGGCGACAGGGGGGACACAATGAGCAGTTCTTC
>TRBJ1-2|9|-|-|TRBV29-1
CSVDRGYTF
TGCAGCGTTGATCGGGGCTACACCTTC
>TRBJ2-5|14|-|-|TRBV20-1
CSASDRRGQETQYF
TGCAGTGCTAGTGACAGAAGGGGCCAAGAGACCCAGTACTTC
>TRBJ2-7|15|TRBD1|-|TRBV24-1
CATSDPGTGSDEQYF
TGTGCCACCAGTGATCCCGGGACAGGGAGTGACGAGCAGTACTTC
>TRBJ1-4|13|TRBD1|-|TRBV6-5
CASSRTGNEKLFF
TGTGCCAGCAGCCGGACAGGGAATGAAAAACTGTTTTTT
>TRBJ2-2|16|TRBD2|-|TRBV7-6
CASSPRTSVNTGELFF
TGTGCCAGCAGCCCTCGGACTAGCGTGAACACCGGGGAGCTGTTTTTT
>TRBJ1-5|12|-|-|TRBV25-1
CASSAGGGPQHF
TGTGCCAGCAGTGCCGGGGGGGGGCCCCAGCATTTT
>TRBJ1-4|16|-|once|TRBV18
CASSPGLIATNEKLFF
TGTGCCAGCTCACCGGGGCTCATTGCAACTAATGAAAAACTGTTTTTT
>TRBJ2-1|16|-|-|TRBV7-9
CASSPPGGTEYNEQFF
TGTGCCAGCAGCCCCCCCGGAGGGACAGAATACAATGAGCAGTTCTTC
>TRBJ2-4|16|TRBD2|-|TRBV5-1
CASSLDSGSTKNIQYF
TGCGCCAGCAGCTTGGATAGCGGGAGTACCAAAAACATTCAGTACTTC
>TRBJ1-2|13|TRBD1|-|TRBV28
CASSGQSFYGYTF
TGTGCCAGCTCGGGACAGAGTTTCTATGGCTACACCTTC
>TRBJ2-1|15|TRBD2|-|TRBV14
CASSPYGGRITEQFF
TGTGCCAGCAGCCCCTATGGCGGGAGAATCACTGAGCAGTTCTTC
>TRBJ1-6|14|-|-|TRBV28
CASSFGQINSPLHF
TGTGCCAGCAGTTTCGGACAGATTAATTCACCCCTCCACTTT
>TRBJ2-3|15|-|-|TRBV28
CASSLWRQSTDTQYF
TGTGCCAGCAGTTTATGGCGGCAGAGCACAGATACGCAGTATTTT
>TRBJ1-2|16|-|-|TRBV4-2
CASSQDISRAAEGYTF
TGTGCCAGCAGCCAAGATATCTCGAGAGCTGCGGAAGGCTACACCTTC
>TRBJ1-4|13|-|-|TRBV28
CASRRTEAEKLFF
TGTGCCAGCCGGAGGACGGAGGCAGAAAAACTGTTTTTT
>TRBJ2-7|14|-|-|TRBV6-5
CASSYSNLAYEQYF
TGTGCCAGCAGTTACTCGAATCTAGCCTACGAGCAGTACTTC
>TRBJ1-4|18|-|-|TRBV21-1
CASKSSGQLGAGDEKLFF
TGTGCCAGCAAATCATCGGGACAGTTGGGGGCCGGTGATGAAAAACTGTTTTTT
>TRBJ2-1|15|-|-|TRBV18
CASSPSVAEYNEQFF
TGTGCCAGCTCACCGTCCGTCGCGGAATACAATGAGCAGTTCTTC
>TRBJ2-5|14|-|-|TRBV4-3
CASSQGVLQETQYF
TGCGCCAGCAGCCAAGGTGTTCTTCAAGAGACCCAGTACTTC
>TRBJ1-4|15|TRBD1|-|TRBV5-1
CASSLVGTGGEKLFF
TGCGCCAGCAGCTTGGTCGGGACAGGAGGTGAAAAACTGTTTTTT
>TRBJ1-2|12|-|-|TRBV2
CASSFRDYGYTF
TGTGCCAGCAGTTTCCGTGACTATGGCTACACCTTC
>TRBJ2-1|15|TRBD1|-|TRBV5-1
CASSLGDRGYNEQFF
TGCGCCAGCAGCTTAGGGGACAGGGGCTACAATGAGCAGTTCTTC
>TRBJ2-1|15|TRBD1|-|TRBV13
CASGYDRGPYNEQFF
TGTGCCAGCGGATACGACAGGGGGCCGTACAATGAGCAGTTCTTC
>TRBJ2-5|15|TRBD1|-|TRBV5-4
CASSFGTGFQETQYF
TGTGCCAGCAGCTTCGGGACAGGGTTCCAAGAGACCCAGTACTTC
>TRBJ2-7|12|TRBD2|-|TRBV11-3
CASSSGQNEQYF
TGTGCCAGCAGTAGCGGGCAGAACGAGCAGTACTTC
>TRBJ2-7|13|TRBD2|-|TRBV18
CASSTGTRFEQYF
TGTGCCAGCTCAACCGGGACTAGATTCGAGCAGTACTTC
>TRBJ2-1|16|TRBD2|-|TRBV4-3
CASSQDRLAGDNEQFF
TGCGCCAGCAGCCAAGATCGGCTAGCGGGAGACAATGAGCAGTTCTTC
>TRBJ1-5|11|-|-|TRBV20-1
CSASLNQPQHF
TGCAGTGCTAGCCTAAATCAGCCCCAGCATTTT
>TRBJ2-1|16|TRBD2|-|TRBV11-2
CASRPQPGLFGNEQFF
TGTGCCAGCAGACCCCAACCGGGACTATTTGGCAATGAGCAGTTCTTC
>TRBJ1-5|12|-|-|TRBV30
CAWAGMGQPQHF
TGTGCCTGGGCAGGGATGGGTCAGCCCCAGCATTTT
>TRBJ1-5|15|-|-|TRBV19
CASSRAANSNQPQHF
TGTGCCAGTAGTAGGGCAGCTAATAGCAATCAGCCCCAGCATTTT
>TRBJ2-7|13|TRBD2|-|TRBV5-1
CASRTSGAYEQYF
TGCGCCAGCAGAACTAGCGGCGCCTACGAGCAGTACTTC
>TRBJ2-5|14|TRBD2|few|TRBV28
CASSPTSGKETQYF
TGTGCCAGCAGTCCCACTAGCGGTAAGGAGACCCAGTACTTC
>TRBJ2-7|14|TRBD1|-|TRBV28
CASPPGQHLSEQYF
TGTGCCAGCCCACCGGGACAGCACCTTTCCGAGCAGTACTTC
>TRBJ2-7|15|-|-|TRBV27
CASSFSSGALYEQYF
TGTGCCAGCAGTTTCTCCTCGGGAGCCCTCTACGAGCAGTACTTC
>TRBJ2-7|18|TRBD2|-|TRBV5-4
CATQAAGGKKTRAYEQYF
TGTGCCACCCAGGCAGCGGGAGGGAAAAAGACTCGGGCCTACGAGCAGTACTTC
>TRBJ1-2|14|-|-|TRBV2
CASSESPLNYGYTF
TGTGCCAGCAGTGAATCCCCCTTGAACTATGGCTACACCTTC